This is a list of T cell receptor beta chains from one sample in a study of T cells in Graves' hyperthyroidism and ophthalmopathy. TCRdb ran MiXCR on the multiplex PCR reads and lists one entry per CDR3 protein. The table has around 520,000 distinct CDR3 sequences, approximately 15% seen once. Input material: blood. Source of these receptors: a woman younger than 35 with Graves' hyperthyroidism. Both conserved end residues are part of each CDR3. The D gene is left open where the match is weak. The size field is filled for only some rows; it gives once, few, many or a size class.

>many|15|TRBJ1-5|.|TRBV19
TGTGCCAGTACTCCTCAGGGTTCGGGCAATCAGCCCCAGCATTTT
CASTPQGSGNQPQHF
>many|13|TRBJ1-5|.|TRBV24-1
TGTGCCGCCGGCGATTATAGCAATCAGCCCCAGCATTTT
CAAGDYSNQPQHF
>many|14|TRBJ2-1|.|TRBV12-3/TRBV12-4
TGTGCCAGCAACGTCGGTAGCTCCTACAATGAGCAGTTCTTC
CASNVGSSYNEQFF
>many|13|TRBJ2-5|.|TRBV11-2
TGTGCCAGCAGCTTAGGTGGGGCAAAGACCCAGTACTTC
CASSLGGAKTQYF
>many|14|TRBJ1-5|.|TRBV28
TGTGCCAGCAGTTCCCGGGACGGCAATCAGCCCCAGCATTTT
CASSSRDGNQPQHF
>many|15|TRBJ2-1|.|TRBV12-3/TRBV12-4
TGTGCCAGCACCCTCTTTGGAGGTCCCTACAATGAGCAGTTCTTC
CASTLFGGPYNEQFF
>many|17|TRBJ1-1|TRBD1|TRBV11-2
TGTGCCAGCAGCTTAGGTCTTTCTGCAGGGGGGGTCACTGAAGCTTTCTTT
CASSLGLSAGGVTEAFF
>few|18|TRBJ2-2|TRBD1|TRBV7-9
TGTGCCAGCAGCTCCCGGGACAGGGGGCCTACGAACACCGGGGAGCTGTTTTTT
CASSSRDRGPTNTGELFF
>many|14|TRBJ1-2|TRBD1|TRBV10-3
TGTGCCATCAGTGAGTCAAGGGGGCTCGATGGCTACACCTTC
CAISESRGLDGYTF
>few|13|TRBJ1-1|.|TRBV12-5
TGTGCTAGTGGTTTCCGGTTGAGCACTGAAGCTTTCTTT
CASGFRLSTEAFF
>many|16|TRBJ1-5|TRBD1|TRBV12-5
TGTGCTAGTGGGGTTGGAGACAGGGGGAACCAACAGCCCCAGCATTTT
CASGVGDRGNQQPQHF
>few|13|TRBJ1-2|.|TRBV7-8
TGTGCCAGCAGCTCTGCTCGGGGGATCGGCTACACCTTC
CASSSARGIGYTF
>.|15|TRBJ2-3|.|TRBV28
TGTGTCAGCAGTTCCGAGGGAGAAGGCACAGATACGCAGTATTTT
CVSSSEGEGTDTQYF
>many|14|TRBJ2-1|.|TRBV6-1
TGTGCCAGCAGGACCGGGCAGGGCGCCAATGAGCAGTTCTTC
CASRTGQGANEQFF
>.|19|TRBJ2-3|TRBD2|TRBV20-1
TGCAGTGCTAGAGAATATCCCGGGACTAGCGGGGGGTTCACAGATACGCAGTATTTT
CSAREYPGTSGGFTDTQYF
>.|15|TRBJ1-5|.|TRBV3-1
TGTGCCAGCAGCCAAGTGGGAGGGGCCGGCCAGCCCCAGCATTTT
CASSQVGGAGQPQHF
>few|15|TRBJ2-1|TRBD2|TRBV9
TGTGCCAGCAGCGCATTAACTAGCGGGAGTAATGAGCAGTTCTTC
CASSALTSGSNEQFF
>many|17|TRBJ2-1|TRBD2|TRBV11-2
TGTGCCAGCAGCCCCCCTCCGACTAGCGGGCCCTACAATGAGCAGTTCTTC
CASSPPPTSGPYNEQFF
>.|13|TRBJ2-1|.|TRBV12-3/TRBV12-4
TGTGCCAGCCGGTCGGAAGGGTACAATGAGCAGTTCTTC
CASRSEGYNEQFF
>many|13|TRBJ1-2|.|TRBV24-1
TGTGCCACCAGTGCACACAGCAATTTCGGCTACACCTTC
CATSAHSNFGYTF
>few|15|TRBJ2-5|.|TRBV5-5
TGTGCCAGCAGCCCAGAGGGAAGGCTACAAGAGACCCAGTACTTC
CASSPEGRLQETQYF
>.|14|TRBJ1-1|TRBD1|TRBV5-1
TGCGCCAGCAGCATGGACAGGGGGGACACTGAAGCTCTCTTT
CASSMDRGDTEALF
>.|16|TRBJ2-2|.|TRBV19
TGTGCCAGTAGTATTTGGGCGGCCGCGGGGACCGGGGAGCTGTTTTTT
CASSIWAAAGTGELFF
>few|15|TRBJ2-1|.|TRBV20-1
TGCAGTGCTAGCACCCTAGCAGTACTGGGCGATGAGCAGTTCTTC
CSASTLAVLGDEQFF
>.|14|TRBJ2-3|.|TRBV11-2
TGTGCCAGTAGGTCGACAGGTTACACAGATACGCAGTATTTT
CASRSTGYTDTQYF
>many|14|TRBJ1-1|TRBD1|TRBV10-2
TGCGCCAGCAGTGCCAGGGGGTCCAACACTGAAGCTTTCTTT
CASSARGSNTEAFF
>few|14|TRBJ2-2|.|TRBV27
TGTGCCAGCAGTTTATTCCCGAACACCGGGGAGCTGTTTTTT
CASSLFPNTGELFF
>many|17|TRBJ1-3|.|TRBV6-1
TGTGCCAGCAGTGAAGCTGGGGCAGCATCCTCTGGAAACACCATATATTTT
CASSEAGAASSGNTIYF
>many|14|TRBJ2-7|TRBD2|TRBV6-1
TGTGCCAGCACCAGGACTAGCGGGAGCGACGAGCAGTACTTC
CASTRTSGSDEQYF
>few|16|TRBJ2-3|.|TRBV4-1
TGCGCCAGCAGCCAAGTCCAAGGGAGAGGCACAGATACGCAGTATTTT
CASSQVQGRGTDTQYF
>.|13|TRBJ1-1|.|TRBV4-1
TGCGCCAGCAGCCAAGCCTATAACACTGAAGCTTTCTTT
CASSQAYNTEAFF
>many|17|TRBJ2-7|TRBD2|TRBV6-2/TRBV6-3
TGTGCCAGCAGTGGGACTAGCGGGAGGCCCTCTTCGTACGAGCAGTACTTC
CASSGTSGRPSSYEQYF
>few|16|TRBJ2-1|.|TRBV6-1
TGTGCCAGCAGTTACACCTTCTGGGCCACCTACAATGAGCAGTTCTTC
CASSYTFWATYNEQFF
>many|14|TRBJ1-2|.|TRBV29-1
TGCAGCGTTGAAGATCCCACGCAGCTCTATGGCTACACCTTC
CSVEDPTQLYGYTF
>many|13|TRBJ1-2|.|TRBV7-2
TGTGCCAGCAGCTTAGAAGGACTCTATGGCTACACCTTC
CASSLEGLYGYTF
>many|12|TRBJ1-3|.|TRBV29-1
TGCAGCGTTGGGATTGCTGGAAACACCATATATTTT
CSVGIAGNTIYF
>.|16|TRBJ2-5|TRBD1|TRBV6-4
TGTGCCAGCAGTGTCGGGACAGGGGCGTTATCAGAGACCCAGTACTTC
CASSVGTGALSETQYF
>many|15|TRBJ1-2|TRBD1|TRBV6-1
TGTGCCAGCAGTATGCCGACAGGGGATTTTGATGGCTACACCTTC
CASSMPTGDFDGYTF
>many|15|TRBJ1-1|.|TRBV6-1
TGTGCCAGCAGTTATGGGATGGCGGTGAACACTGAAGCTTTCTTT
CASSYGMAVNTEAFF
>many|13|TRBJ1-1|.|TRBV19
TGTGCCACCGGCTGGGGCGGGCACACTGAAGCTTTCTTT
CATGWGGHTEAFF
>many|15|TRBJ2-3|TRBD2|TRBV5-1
TGCGCCAGCAGCCGCGGGAGTGGAAGCACAGATACGCAGTATTTT
CASSRGSGSTDTQYF
>many|17|TRBJ2-2|TRBD1|TRBV6-1
TGTGCCAGCAGTGACAGGGGGCCCTACTCGAACACCGGGGAGCTGTTTTTT
CASSDRGPYSNTGELFF
>many|15|TRBJ2-7|TRBD1|TRBV11-3
TGTGCCAGCAGCGAGCGAGGGACAGGGATCTACGAGCAGTACTTC
CASSERGTGIYEQYF
>.|14|TRBJ2-6|.|TRBV20-1
TGCAGTGCAATCAGGGACACCGGGGCCAACGTCCTGACTTTC
CSAIRDTGANVLTF
>many|12|TRBJ2-1|.|TRBV14
TGTGCCAGCAGCCACGCTGCGGTTGAGCAGTTCTTC
CASSHAAVEQFF
>many|14|TRBJ2-7|TRBD1|TRBV10-3
TGTGCCATCAGCCCGACAGGGGTGGGGTACGAGCAGTACTTC
CAISPTGVGYEQYF
>many|14|TRBJ1-1|.|TRBV2
TGTGCCTATGGAGGGCCTTCGACGGACACTGAAGCTTTCTTT
CAYGGPSTDTEAFF